This entry features one T cell receptor (beta chain) sequence. These data are taken from a study of patients and donors after allogeneic stem cell transplantation. TCRdb used MiXCR to reprocess the RT-PCR reads, holding one entry per CDR3 protein. The repertoire consists of about a million distinct CDR3 sequences, with more than 15% occurring once and the leading ten covering approximately 5.9%. Specimen: blood, either unsorted or a sorted T cell fraction (not recorded which). This clonotype was sampled from a human donor who was either an allogeneic HSCT recipient or a stem cell or donor lymphocyte infusion donor (not recorded which). It is not recorded whose cells these are; they may come from a transplant donor.

CDR3 bases: TGTGCCAGTAGTATAGGTCGATTCACTGAAGCTTTCTTT. Its protein product is CASSIGRFTEAFF. V gene TRBV19 combines with J gene TRBJ1-1; no reliable D call. The ends were cut back, 1 base at V and 4 bases at J, with 7 bases in the middle. The CDR3 consists of 13 residues. The V gene's germline CDR1 is LNHDA and CDR2 SQIVND (reference sequence).